Each of the 29 T cell receptor beta chains below was sequenced from the same sample in a study of CD8+ T cells in alopecia areata. Isolated RNA was reverse transcribed into cDNA used as the sequencing template. Clones were sequenced by immunoSEQ multiplex PCR, and TCRdb holds only the in-frame ones, with some missing. The sample records around 100,000 clones, about two thirds being singletons. As for treatment: oral pan-JAK inhibitor, 5-10 mg twice daily. The sample in question was CD8+ T cells sorted from blood, obtained at approximately week 42, from a patient treated with tofacitinib. The receptors were sampled from a human donor with alopecia areata.

CDR3 sequence reads: CASSFDLGTRNTIYF. The CDR3 region has the DNA TGTGCCAGCAGCTTTGACCTGGGGACACGAAACACCATATATTTT. V gene TRBV7-8 combines with J gene TRBJ1-3; tentatively, D is TRBD1 (6 bases). The V end was cut by 3 bases, the J end by 5 bases, with 14 bases between. This CDR3 spans 15 amino acids. CDR1 is SGHVS, CDR2 FQNEAQ, per germline.

The chain carries TRBV2 and TRBJ1-5; D gene unclear. Trimming pared 6 bases from V and 4 bases from J, leaving 10 bases between. The CDR3 consists of 13 residues. Germline lookup yields CDR1 SNHLY and CDR2 FYNNEI. For the CDR3, the DNA is TGTGCCAGCAGAAAGGACGGGAATCAGCCCCAGCATTTT. Its protein is CASRKDGNQPQHF.

In nucleotides, the CDR3 is TGTGCCAGCAGTGAAGCGCTGGGCGGGGGGCGCTCCCGTGAGCAGTTCTTC. The encoded protein is CASSEALGGGRSREQFF. This chain uses TRBV6-1 with TRBJ2-1, with 8 bases identical to TRBD2. Trimming cost V 0 bases and J 9 bases; bases outside gene matches: 13. This CDR3 is 17 amino acids long. Germline loops: CDR1 MNHNS, CDR2 SASEGT.

The V call is TRBV10-3, the J call TRBJ2-3; 7 bases are shared with TRBD2. With 2 bases clipped from V and 3 bases from J, the junction kept 17 bases outside the gene matches. Germline CDR1 is ENHRY and CDR2 is SYGVKD. The CDR3 has 19 amino acids. Here the CDR3 DNA reads TGTGCCATCAGTGAGACGCCGCCCCGGGAGGCTAGTCATACAGATACGCAGTATTTT. This translates into CAISETPPREASHTDTQYF.

V and J are TRBV2 and TRBJ1-1; D may be TRBD1 (5 bases). V was clipped by 8 bases and J by 4 bases, with 20 bases between them. CDR3 size: 15 residues. Germline V lookup: CDR1 SNHLY, CDR2 FYNNEI. This CDR3 is CASSFLPRVGTEAFF. DNA for the CDR3: TGTGCCAGCTCCTTTCTGCCCAGGGTTGGCACTGAAGCTTTCTTT.

The chain couples TRBV27 to TRBJ2-3, with a weak D call TRBD1 (5 bases). The CDR3 contains 15 residues. Per germline, CDR1 MNHEY and CDR2 SMNVEV (reference sequence). V was clipped by 5 bases and J by 4 bases, with 16 bases between them. The CDR3 DNA reads as TGTGCCAGCAGTGGGGCAGGGCCACTGGCAGATACGCAGTATTTT. Protein: CASSGAGPLADTQYF.

The rearrangement links TRBV13 to TRBJ1-1, with D unclear. The ends were cut back, 5 bases at V and 3 bases at J, with 13 bases in the middle. Germline CDR1 is PRHDT and CDR2 is FYEKMQ (reference sequence). The CDR3 totals 14 residues. CDR3 DNA: TGTGCCAGCAGCAACCGCGGGTTCGACACTGAAGCTTTCTTT. Translation: CASSNRGFDTEAFF.

The chain employs TRBV27 and TRBJ1-2, with 8 bases lining up with TRBD1. This CDR3 spans 15 amino acids. V lost 5 bases and J lost 4; bases outside the gene matches: 9. Germline CDR1 and CDR2: MNHEY and SMNVEV (reference sequence). CDR3 protein: CASSGQAGGGYGYTF. DNA of the CDR3: TGTGCCAGCAGTGGCCAGGCAGGGGGCGGCTATGGCTACACCTTC.

The J gene is TRBJ2-1, the V gene TRBV27; D gene uncertain. This CDR3 spans 11 amino acids. Germline assignment: CDR1 MNHEY and CDR2 SMNVEV (reference sequence). Trimming pared 6 bases from V and 4 bases from J, leaving 4 bases between. The CDR3 region is CASRIYNEQFF. As DNA, the CDR3 is TGTGCCAGCAGAATATACAATGAGCAGTTCTTC.

This rearrangement joins TRBV2 to TRBJ1-6, with D possibly TRBD1 on 5 matching bases. The CDR3 contains 14 residues. Between the trimmed V and J ends, which lost 3 bases and 9 bases, there was a span of 12 bases. Germline V gene sequence: CDR1 SNHLY, CDR2 FYNNEI. Here the CDR3 DNA reads TGTGCCAGCAGTGAGGAGCGTGGGGGTTCACCCCTCCACTTT. As protein: CASSEERGGSPLHF.

The chain has TRBV11-2 and TRBJ1-5; the match to TRBD1 covers 9 bases. Germline CDR1 SGHAT, CDR2 FQNNGV. J lost 4 bases, V lost 5 bases, and 9 bases had no gene match. The length of the CDR3 is 16 residues. This CDR3 is CASSPEGQGPNQPQHF. For the CDR3, the DNA is TGTGCCAGCAGCCCTGAGGGACAGGGCCCTAATCAGCCCCAGCATTTT.

This chain uses TRBV25-1 with TRBJ2-6, with no clear D. Germline loops: CDR1 MGHDK, CDR2 SYGVNS. The V end was cut by 8 bases, the J end by 1 base, with 0 bases between. The CDR3 extends over 11 amino acids. The chain's CDR3 is CASSGANVLTF. The CDR3 nucleotides are TGTGCCAGCTCTGGGGCCAACGTCCTGACTTTC.

The chain uses TRBV7-9 and TRBJ2-5, with D uncertain. Trimming removed 5 bases at V and 2 bases at J, with 12 bases between. The CDR3 contains 14 residues. CDR1 is SEHNR, CDR2 FQNEAQ, per germline (reference sequence). In DNA, the CDR3 is TGTGCCAGCAGCGCCTTGGGGTGGCAAGAGACCCAGTACTTC. Protein product: CASSALGWQETQYF.

The genes are TRBV7-9 and TRBJ1-2; a weak D match, TRBD1 (6 bases). This CDR3 spans 13 amino acids. Deletions cut 5 bases from V and 2 bases from J, with 9 bases between. Germline CDR1 SEHNR, CDR2 FQNEAQ (reference sequence). For the CDR3, the DNA is TGTGCCAGCAGCGCCGGGACAAACTATGGCTACACCTTC. Translating gives CASSAGTNYGYTF. The entire variable domain, with the rest obtained from reference TRBV7-9 and TRBJ1-2, is as follows: DTGVSQNPRHKITKRGQNVTFRCDPISEHNRLYWYRQTLGQGPEFLTYFQNEAQLEKSRLLSDRFSAERPKGSFSTLEIQRTEQGDSAMYLCASSAGTNYGYTFGSGTRLTVV.

The rearrangement links TRBV6-1 to TRBJ2-7, with D maybe TRBD1 (5 bases). Trimming cost V 1 base and J 1 base, with 8 bases left between them. Germline lookup yields CDR1 MNHNS and CDR2 SASEGT. The CDR3 is made up of 14 amino acids. The CDR3, as DNA: TGTGCCAGCAGTGAAGATACAGGTTCCTACGAGCAGTACTTC. This gives the protein CASSEDTGSYEQYF.

The chain has TRBV5-6 and TRBJ1-1; D gene uncertain. V lost 2 bases to trimming and J lost 6 bases, with 5 bases between them. The CDR3 consists of 11 residues. The germline V gene has CDR1 SGHDT and CDR2 YYEEEE. The CDR3 DNA is TGTGCCAGCAGCTTCGGGGCTGAAGCTTTCTTT. Translated: CASSFGAEAFF.

This chain connects TRBV19 to TRBJ2-7; 7 nucleotides align to TRBD2. CDR1 is LNHDA, CDR2 SQIVND, per germline (reference sequence). The CDR3 runs to 13 residues. Trimming took 5 bases from V and 5 from J; bases not matched to a gene: 6. CDR3 residues: CASSVGAGDEQYF. The CDR3 region has the DNA TGTGCCAGTAGTGTCGGGGCGGGAGACGAGCAGTACTTC.

The CDR3 spells CSVEDKEGGSTEAFF. CDR3 bases: TGCAGCGTTGAAGATAAAGAAGGGGGTTCCACTGAAGCTTTCTTT. The genes are TRBV29-1 and TRBJ1-1; a possible D gene is TRBD1 (6 bases). CDR1 and CDR2 (germline): SQVTM, ANQGSEA. V lost 0 bases to trimming and J lost 4 bases, with 15 bases between them. The CDR3 has 15 residues.

The chain recombines TRBV27 with TRBJ2-2; 8 nucleotides line up with TRBD1. J was trimmed by 4 bases and V by 4 bases; bases with no gene match: 8. The CDR3 consists of 16 residues. Germline CDR1 reads MNHEY; CDR2 reads SMNVEV (reference sequence). The CDR3 region is CASSSLRGRGTGELFF. As DNA, the CDR3 is TGTGCCAGCAGTTCCCTCAGGGGGCGAGGCACCGGGGAGCTGTTTTTT.

This clone was seen a single time. The chain combines TRBV11-2 with TRBJ2-2; D is unresolved. The germline V gene has CDR1 SGHAT and CDR2 FQNNGV. Trimming left V 2 bases short and J 0 bases short, with 16 bases between. The CDR3 is made up of 18 amino acids. The CDR3 DNA sequence: TGTGCCAGCAGCTTACCCACCCAGGTACAATCGAACACCGGGGAGCTGTTTTTT. Translation gives CASSLPTQVQSNTGELFF.

In its sample, this clone was seen a few times. The same CDR3 is also encoded by other DNA sequences in this sample. The rearrangement uses TRBV29-1 and TRBJ1-1; no firm D call. Germline V gives CDR1 SQVTM, CDR2 ANQGSEA. There are 10 residues in the CDR3. Deletions cut 5 bases from V and 4 bases from J, with 5 bases between. For the CDR3, the DNA is TGCAGCGTTTTGAGCACTGAAGCTTTCTTT. Translation gives CSVLSTEAFF.

The gene calls are TRBV4-3 and TRBJ1-1; TRBD1 is a possible D gene (5 bases). The V gene's germline CDR1 is LGHNA and CDR2 YSLEER. The CDR3 length is 14 residues. V was shortened by 0 bases and J by 8 bases, with 13 bases between the two germline ends. CDR3 nucleotide sequence: TGCGCCAGCAGCCAAGATTCTGTGGGGACCGAAGCTTTCTTT. The encoded protein is CASSQDSVGTEAFF.

The rearrangement links TRBV29-1 to TRBJ1-2; D is unresolved. This CDR3 has 13 residues. Trimming took off 5 bases at V and 6 bases at J, with 16 bases between the two ends. CDR1 SQVTM and CDR2 ANQGSEA come from the germline V gene. The CDR3 spells CSVWAVKGNGYTF. CDR3 nucleotide sequence: TGCAGCGTTTGGGCGGTGAAGGGCAATGGCTACACCTTC.

V and J are TRBV12-5 and TRBJ2-3; D gene unclear. V lost 7 bases and J lost 5, with 19 bases in between. Germline CDR1 reads LGHNT; CDR2 reads FRNRAP. The CDR3 extends over 15 amino acids. The DNA for the CDR3 is TGTGCTAGTGCCCTTGGCGGCCGGTTGGTAGATACGCAGTATTTT. Protein: CASALGGRLVDTQYF.

The rearrangement joins TRBV4-3 to TRBJ2-2; 8 bases map to TRBD2. The V gene's germline CDR1 is LGHNA and CDR2 YSLEER. The CDR3 has 12 residues. CDR3 coding DNA: TGCGGCTCGGGGGGGCAACCCGGGGAGCTGTTTTTT. Translation gives CGSGGQPGELFF.

This clone was detected only once. The gene calls are TRBV9 and TRBJ2-7; D gene uncertain. The length of the CDR3 is 12 residues. CDR1 is SGDLS and CDR2 is YYNGEE in the germline V gene. Trimming took off 2 bases at V and 7 bases at J, with 10 bases between the two ends. CDR3 nucleotides: TGTGCCAGCAGCGTGGGCCAAGGGGAGCAGTACTTC. Translated: CASSVGQGEQYF.

This chain joins TRBV30 and TRBJ1-2; TRBD1 aligns across 8 bases. Germline trimming cut 4 bases from V and 2 bases from J; bases unmatched to any gene: 12. This CDR3 is 16 amino acids long. In germline, CDR1 is GTSNPN, CDR2 SVGIG (reference sequence). CDR3 amino acids: CAWTYRTGNFNYGYTF. For the CDR3, the DNA is TGTGCCTGGACCTACAGGACAGGGAATTTCAACTATGGCTACACCTTC.

V gene TRBV29-1 combines with J gene TRBJ1-2, with a weak D call TRBD1 (5 bases). With 1 base removed from V and 5 bases from J, the gap between germline ends came to 11 bases. The CDR3 consists of 13 residues. Looked up from germline, CDR1 is SQVTM and CDR2 is ANQGSEA. The CDR3 coding sequence is TGCAGCGTTGAAGGCGGCAGGGAATATGGCTACACCTTC. It specifies CSVEGGREYGYTF.

The rearrangement joins TRBV4-2 to TRBJ2-7, with 11 bases aligning to TRBD1. The CDR3 has 15 residues. The J segment lost 2 bases and the V segment lost 3 bases, leaving 3 bases of the junction unmatched. Germline CDR1 is LGHNA and CDR2 is YNFKEQ. CDR3 sequence: CASSQGDRGTYEQYF. CDR3 coding DNA: TGTGCCAGCAGCCAGGGGGACAGGGGGACCTACGAGCAGTACTTC.